This TCR beta chain was retrieved from a study of human T cells and chemical hapten exposure. The time point denotes: pre-sensitization, week 0. Indicated treatment: therapeutic diphenylcyclopropenone sensitization with weekly scalp DPC. CDR3 length: 15 residues. V lost 4 bases and J lost 4, with 16 bases in between. CDR1 MNHNY and CDR2 SVGAGI come from the germline V gene (reference sequence). TCRdb analysed the RACE reads with MiXCR anew, one entry per CDR3 protein. This table holds 150,000 to 200,000 distinct CDR3 sequences, roughly 30% found once. Comments on this clonotype: Its cognate antigen is unknown.

Study-wide results and caveats: PT1 expanded TCR numbers tracked positively with patch test score.

This clonotype was obtained from a woman aged 25 to 45 with alopecia areata. Some clones in this sample may be carry-over from other donors' samples. The sequenced sample was whole blood, obtained in connection with sensitization to the hapten diphenylcyclopropenone (DPC). This chain joins TRBV6-6 and TRBJ1-1; no clear D gene. The CDR3 sequence is CASSSLDRPGTEAFF. As DNA, the CDR3 is TGTGCCAGCAGTTCCCTGGACCGACCTGGCACTGAAGCTTTCTTT.